The 18 T cell receptor beta chains reported below all come from one sample, sequenced in a study of blood T cell repertoires in COVID-19. Generated by immunoSEQ multiplex PCR, the TCRdb table keeps only in-frame clones and is missing some. The sample records approximately 300,000 clones, 87% being singletons. Input material: PBMCs or T cells enriched from blood (not recorded which). Receptor source: a woman in her twenties or thirties who had recovered from COVID-19.

This chain connects TRBV3-1 (or the pseudogene TRBV3-2) to TRBJ2-3; 7 bases align to TRBD1. The germline V gene has CDR1 LGHDT and CDR2 YNNKEL (reference sequence). This CDR3 is built from 17 residues. J lost 2 bases, V lost 2 bases, and 10 bases had no gene match. CDR3 in DNA: TGTGCCAGCAGCCAATTCAAACCGGGACAGTACACAGATACGCAGTATTTT. This sequence encodes CASSQFKPGQYTDTQYF.

The CDR3 sequence: CASSEPRQAQYEQYF. Here the CDR3 DNA reads TGTGCCAGCAGTGAACCGAGACAGGCCCAATACGAGCAGTACTTC. J is TRBJ2-7 and V is TRBV6-1; tentative D call: TRBD1 (6 bases). V was pared by 2 bases and J by 4 bases, with 15 bases between. Germline CDR1 MNHNS, CDR2 SASEGT. This CDR3 region has 15 residues.

The genes are TRBV5-1 and TRBJ1-3; D might be TRBD1 (5 bases). Germline V CDR1 and CDR2: SGHRS, YFSETQ. This CDR3 spans 17 amino acids. Trimming cost V 4 bases and J 6 bases, with 23 bases left between them. The DNA for the CDR3 is TGCGCCAGCAGCCCGGGACTGCGGCCCTCTCTGGAAAACACCATATATTTT. This translates into CASSPGLRPSLENTIYF.

V is TRBV18 and J is TRBJ1-2, with 9 bases aligning to TRBD1. The CDR3 has 14 residues. Per the germline V gene, CDR1 is KGHSH and CDR2 is LQKENI. V was clipped by 2 bases and J by 4 bases; unmatched bases: 2. In DNA form, the CDR3 reads TGTGCCAGCTCACCATCGACAGGGGGCTATGGCTACACCTTC. This gives the protein CASSPSTGGYGYTF. Variable domain in full (rest from reference TRBV18 and TRBJ1-2): NAGVMQNPRHLVRRRGQEARLRCSPMKGHSHVYWYRQLPEEGLKFMVYLQKENIIDESGMPKERFSAEFPKEGPSILRIQQVVRGDSAAYFCASSPSTGGYGYTFGSGTRLTVV.

The chain carries TRBV5-6 and TRBJ1-3, with D tentatively TRBD1 (6 bases). Germline CDR1 SGHDT, CDR2 YYEEEE. Trimming shortened V by 0 bases and J by 3 bases, and 13 bases separated the two germline ends. The CDR3 covers 16 residues. The CDR3 protein is CASSLASQGNGNTIYF. In DNA, the CDR3 is TGTGCCAGCAGCTTGGCCAGTCAGGGGAATGGAAACACCATATATTTT.

The chain is built from TRBV9 and TRBJ2-7; tentatively, D is TRBD1 (5 bases). The CDR3 is 14 residues long. Per germline, CDR1 SGDLS and CDR2 YYNGEE. V was clipped by 0 bases and J by 2 bases, with 9 bases between them. The CDR3 region is CASSVGRTPYEQYF. CDR3 DNA sequence: TGTGCCAGCAGCGTAGGACGGACACCCTACGAGCAGTACTTC. Full variable domain (rest looked up from reference TRBV9 and TRBJ2-7): DSGVTQTPKHLITATGQRVTLRCSPRSGDLSVYWYQQSLDQGLQFLIQYYNGEERAKGNILERFSAQQFPDLHSELNLSSLELGDSALYFCASSVGRTPYEQYFGPGTRLTVT.

This chain joins TRBV6-5 and TRBJ1-6; 10 nucleotides align to TRBD1. CDR1 is MNHEY and CDR2 is SVGAGI in the germline V gene. J gave up 5 bases and V 6 bases, and 4 bases lay outside the gene matches. The CDR3 sequence is 15 residues long. CDR3 amino acids: CASRPGTGDNSPLHF. CDR3 DNA sequence: TGTGCCAGCAGGCCAGGGACAGGGGATAATTCACCCCTCCACTTT.

This clone was detected once. The genes are TRBV5-4 and TRBJ1-2; 7 bases align to TRBD1. CDR3 length equals 15 residues. Germline CDR1 reads SGHNT; CDR2 reads YYREEE (reference sequence). Trimming removed 4 bases from V and 7 bases from J; junction bases left unmatched: 13. Here the CDR3 DNA reads TGTGCCAGCAGCAGAACAACAGGGGATTCTTCTGGCTACACCTTC. This codes for CASSRTTGDSSGYTF.

The genes are TRBV18 and TRBJ1-1; tentatively, D is TRBD1 (5 bases). The CDR3 is 13 residues long. Germline CDR1 KGHSH, CDR2 LQKENI. The ends were cut back, 4 bases at V and 1 base at J, with 7 bases in the middle. The chain's CDR3 is CASSQQENTEAFF. CDR3 bases: TGTGCCAGCTCACAACAGGAGAACACTGAAGCTTTCTTT.

V usage is TRBV6-5 and J usage is TRBJ1-2, with D perhaps matching TRBD1 (5 bases). V was cut by 6 bases and J by 6 bases, with 14 bases left in between. Germline CDR1 and CDR2: MNHEY and SVGAGI. The CDR3 totals 13 residues. CDR3 sequence reads: CASRDTGDNGYTF. CDR3 coding DNA: TGTGCCAGCAGGGATACAGGTGATAATGGCTACACCTTC.

The genes are TRBV4-3 and TRBJ2-2, with D maybe TRBD1 (6 bases). V lost 4 bases and J 6 bases, leaving 12 bases between the germline ends. This CDR3 is 14 amino acids long. CDR1 is LGHNA, CDR2 YSLEER, per germline. The CDR3 DNA follows: TGCGCCAGCAGCCGGAGTACAGGGTCCGGGGAGCTGTTTTTT. Its protein is CASSRSTGSGELFF.

The table lists this clone with a few counts. The chain uses TRBV27 and TRBJ1-4; the D is unclear. V lost 6 bases, J lost 3 bases, and 5 bases lay in between. Germline V gene lookup returns CDR1 MNHEY and CDR2 SMNVEV (reference sequence). This CDR3 is built from 12 residues. CDR3 loop: CASRRANEKLFF. In nucleotides, the CDR3 is TGTGCCAGCAGACGGGCTAATGAAAAACTGTTTTTT.

The V gene is TRBV2, the J gene TRBJ1-4, with D unclear. This CDR3 region has 16 residues. Germline CDR1 and CDR2: SNHLY and FYNNEI. Trimming removed 2 bases at V and 1 base at J, with 11 bases between. The CDR3 nucleotides are TGTGCCAGCAGTGAAATCGGTGGGAGAACTAATGAAAAACTGTTTTTT. Residues: CASSEIGGRTNEKLFF. The full variable domain, completed using reference TRBV2 and TRBJ1-4, is EPEVTQTPSHQVTQMGQEVILRCVPISNHLYFYWYRQILGQKVEFLVSFYNNEISEKSEIFDDQFSVERPDGSNFTLKIRSTKLEDSAMYFCASSEIGGRTNEKLFFGSGTQLSVL.

The DNA for the CDR3 is TGTGCCAGCAGTCCATCGGGACAGGGCCTAGAGTATCAGCCCCAGCATTTT. This sequence encodes CASSPSGQGLEYQPQHF. The chain is built from TRBV28 and TRBJ1-5, with TRBD1 matching 9 bases. The CDR3 runs 17 residues. The germline CDR1 and CDR2 sequences are MDHEN and SYDVKM. J gave up 5 bases and V 5 bases, and 13 bases lay outside the gene matches. Together with reference TRBV28 and TRBJ1-5, the CDR3 gives the full variable domain: DVKVTQSSRYLVKRTGEKVFLECVQDMDHENMFWYRQDPGLGLRLIYFSYDVKMKEKGDIPEGYSVSREKKERFSLILESASTNQTSMYLCASSPSGQGLEYQPQHFGDGTRLSIL.

CDR3 loop: CASSSGRPRTDTQYF. CDR3 coding DNA: TGTGCCAGCAGCAGCGGCCGGCCGAGGACAGATACGCAGTATTTT. The genes are TRBV27 and TRBJ2-3; maybe TRBD2 (5 bases). Deletions cut 6 bases from V and 3 bases from J, with 16 bases between. This CDR3 region has 15 residues. CDR1 and CDR2 from the germline V gene are MNHEY and SMNVEV (reference sequence).

The rearrangement joins TRBV5-6 to TRBJ2-7; 12 bases fit TRBD1. V lost 2 bases, J lost 4 bases, and 10 bases stayed unmatched. Germline lookup yields CDR1 SGHDT and CDR2 YYEEEE. The CDR3 length is 17 residues. CDR3 nucleotide sequence: TGTGCCAGCAGCTTCACCCCCGGGACAGGGGGCAATTACGAGCAGTACTTC. Residues: CASSFTPGTGGNYEQYF.

The rearrangement links TRBV7-2 to TRBJ1-1; D might be TRBD1 (6 bases). V was pared by 0 bases and J by 3 bases, with 14 bases between. Per the germline V gene, CDR1 is SGHTA and CDR2 is FQGNSA. This CDR3 spans 16 amino acids. The CDR3 DNA reads as TGTGCCAGCAGCTTAGCCAGAGGGGGTCGATACACTGAAGCTTTCTTT. This sequence encodes CASSLARGGRYTEAFF.

The genes are TRBV18 and TRBJ1-2; a possible D gene is TRBD1 (6 bases). CDR1 KGHSH and CDR2 LQKENI come from the germline V gene. V lost 1 base and J 4 bases, leaving 19 bases between the germline ends. The CDR3 is made up of 17 amino acids. CDR3 sequence: CASSPLREGGQSYGYTF. The CDR3 DNA follows: TGTGCCAGCTCACCACTCCGGGAAGGTGGACAGAGCTATGGCTACACCTTC.